These 27 T cell receptor beta chains came from one sample sequenced in a study of T cells in Graves' hyperthyroidism and ophthalmopathy. RNA transcripts gave rise to amplified TCR beta CDR3 regions. In the first-round RT-PCR of the TCR CDR3, the HTBI primer set was used. Using its own MiXCR run on the multiplex PCR reads, TCRdb lists one record per CDR3 protein. The data show fewer than 650,000 distinct CDR3 sequences, 46% seen once. Specimen: peripheral blood or thyroid tissue (not recorded which). These receptors all come from an adult woman with Graves' disease, either hyperthyroidism or ophthalmopathy (not recorded which).

V and J are TRBV19 and TRBJ1-5; no reliable D call. The germline gives CDR1 LNHDA, CDR2 SQIVND (reference sequence). CDR3 length: 14 residues. The V and J ends lost 3 bases and 3 bases respectively, with 9 bases between them. The CDR3 loop is CASSIGPVNQPQHF. The CDR3 bases are TGTGCCAGTAGTATCGGACCGGTCAATCAGCCCCAGCATTTT.

The chain links TRBV5-1 to TRBJ1-1; D may be TRBD1 (6 bases). The CDR3 length is 16 residues. Trimming removed 5 bases at V and 1 base at J, with 18 bases between. Per germline, CDR1 SGHRS and CDR2 YFSETQ. The CDR3 DNA reads as TGCGCCAGCAGTGCTAGAGGGGGGGCTTCGAACACTGAAGCTTTCTTT. Translating it yields CASSARGGASNTEAFF.

V usage is TRBV7-8 and J usage is TRBJ2-3; TRBD2 agrees at 12 bases. CDR3 length equals 15 residues. CDR1 and CDR2 from the germline V gene are SGHVS and FQNEAQ. V dropped 6 bases and J dropped 6; count of bases not matched to a gene: 7. The CDR3 loop is CASSRLAGAGDTQYF. In nucleotides, the CDR3 is TGTGCCAGCAGTAGACTAGCGGGAGCGGGGGATACGCAGTATTTT.

This chain uses TRBV20-1 with TRBJ1-1; the match to TRBD1 covers 8 bases. Losses at the gene ends were 4 bases for V and 1 base for J; bases not matched to a gene: 2. The CDR3 extends over 13 amino acids. Germline V lookup: CDR1 DFQATT, CDR2 SNEGSKA (reference sequence). DNA for the CDR3: TGCAGTGCTACCCAGGGGGCGAACACTGAAGCTTTCTTT. Protein product: CSATQGANTEAFF.

The chain employs TRBV2 and TRBJ2-5, with TRBD2 matching 12 bases. Losses at the gene ends were 6 bases for V and 5 bases for J; bases not matched to a gene: 7. Looked up from germline, CDR1 is SNHLY and CDR2 is FYNNEI. The CDR3 has 15 residues. This CDR3 is CASSLRLAGDETQYF. CDR3 nucleotide sequence: TGTGCCAGCAGCTTACGACTAGCGGGGGACGAGACCCAGTACTTC.

About this clonotype itself: Compared with germline, one end of the junction differs, possibly owing to a read error. This chain connects TRBV5-1 to TRBJ2-7; D uncertain. Germline CDR1 reads SGHRS; CDR2 reads YFSETQ. This CDR3 is 12 amino acids long. The CDR3 DNA reads as TGTGCCAGCAGATCGATCCGCGGAGAGCAGTACTTC. It encodes CASRSIRGEQYF.

This clonotype has ten or more counts. CDR3 bases: TGTGCCAGTACACAGGATAGGAACACTGAAGCTTTCTTT. Translation: CASTQDRNTEAFF. The chain has TRBV14 and TRBJ1-1; a weak D match, TRBD1 (5 bases). The CDR3 totals 13 residues. Trimming removed 9 bases from V and 1 base from J, with 12 bases in between. From germline, CDR1 is SGHDN and CDR2 FVKESK.

This clonotype came up a few times. The chain joins TRBV2 to TRBJ2-2; a weak D match, TRBD2 (6 bases). CDR1 and CDR2 from the germline V gene are SNHLY and FYNNEI. The V and J ends lost 4 bases and 0 bases respectively, with 12 bases between them. The CDR3 totals 16 residues. CDR3 nucleotides: TGTGCCAGCAGTGGTGTTAGCGGTGCGAACACCGGGGAGCTGTTTTTT. Its protein is CASSGVSGANTGELFF. The variable domain in full, with the rest retrieved from reference TRBV2 and TRBJ2-2, is EPEVTQTPSHQVTQMGQEVILRCVPISNHLYFYWYRQILGQKVEFLVSFYNNEISEKSEIFDDQFSVERPDGSNFTLKIRSTKLEDSAMYFCASSGVSGANTGELFFGEGSRLTVL.

The V call is TRBV29-1, the J call TRBJ2-7; 10 bases match TRBD2. Trimming cost V 4 bases and J 3 bases; bases outside gene matches: 15. Germline loops: CDR1 SQVTM, CDR2 ANQGSEA. The CDR3 spans 17 residues. CDR3 amino acids: CSVVGSSGSGNLYEQYF. CDR3 coding DNA: TGCAGCGTTGTGGGTTCTAGCGGGAGTGGTAATCTCTACGAGCAGTACTTC.

CDR3 region: CASSLTPGGRETQYF. The CDR3 DNA reads TGTGCCAGCAGCTTAACCCCGGGGGGACGGGAGACCCAGTACTTC. The chain uses TRBV11-2 and TRBJ2-5, with TRBD2 identical over 7 bases. Germline CDR1 SGHAT, CDR2 FQNNGV. The CDR3 runs to 15 residues. V dropped 2 bases and J dropped 5; count of bases not matched to a gene: 8. The full variable domain, its missing parts supplied by reference TRBV11-2 and TRBJ2-5, is EAGVAQSPRYKIIEKRQSVAFWCNPISGHATLYWYQQILGQGPKLLIQFQNNGVVDDSQLPKDRFSAERLKGVDSTLKIQPAKLEDSAVYLCASSLTPGGRETQYFGPGTRLLVL.

The rearrangement uses TRBV5-5 and TRBJ2-5, with 7 positions matching TRBD2. Germline values: CDR1 SGHKS, CDR2 YYEKEE (reference sequence). J lost 0 bases, V lost 0 bases, and 8 bases had no gene match. The CDR3 consists of 17 residues. CDR3 DNA sequence: TGTGCCAGCAGCTTGGGTTTCAGCGGGGAGTACCAAGAGACCCAGTACTTC. The encoded protein is CASSLGFSGEYQETQYF.

With regard to this clonotype: The junction does not match germline at one end; this may be a read error. CDR3 in DNA: TGTGCTAGCAGCTTGGGATTGAACACTGAAGCTTCCTTT. Amino acid sequence: CASSLGLNTEASF. V usage is TRBV7-7 and J usage is TRBJ1-1; no clear D gene. CDR3 length: 13 residues. CDR1 and CDR2 (germline): SSHAT, FNYEAQ (reference sequence).

The chain has TRBV6-5 and TRBJ1-6; 7 positions agree with TRBD1. CDR3 size: 14 residues. Looked up from germline, CDR1 is MNHEY and CDR2 is SVGAGI. V gave up 10 bases and J gave up 10 bases; unmatched junction bases: 13. Written as DNA, the CDR3 is TGTGCCAACAGGAGAGGACAGGATCGCTCACCCCTCCACTTT. Translating it yields CANRRGQDRSPLHF.

This clonotype was counted ten times or more. The gene calls are TRBV9 and TRBJ1-2; 10 nucleotides agree with TRBD1. The CDR3 is made up of 13 amino acids. V shed 3 bases, J shed 8 bases, and the junction held 4 bases outside the gene matches. CDR1 and CDR2 from the germline V gene are SGDLS and YYNGEE. Here the CDR3 reads CASSGGDRGGYTF. The CDR3 nucleotides read TGTGCCAGCAGCGGAGGGGACAGGGGAGGCTACACCTTC.

In its sample, this clonotype was seen a few times. This sequence joins TRBV18 and TRBJ2-5; D remains unclear. Germline-derived CDR1 and CDR2 are KGHSH and LQKENI. The CDR3 totals 14 residues. Trimming shortened V by 0 bases and J by 2 bases, and 7 bases separated the two germline ends. The CDR3 bases are TGTGCCAGCTCACCACCGGCACCTCAAGAGACCCAGTACTTC. Protein sequence: CASSPPAPQETQYF.

The CDR3 coding sequence is TGTGCCATCAGTGAGGGCACGGGCCTGGGGTTGACCCAGTACTTC. As protein: CAISEGTGLGLTQYF. The chain is built from TRBV10-3 and TRBJ2-5; D is unclear. CDR3 size: 15 residues. Germline V gene lookup returns CDR1 ENHRY and CDR2 SYGVKD. V shed 2 bases and J shed 7 bases, with 17 bases lying between them.

Concerning this clonotype: This may come from a read error, since a much larger clone is one base off. DNA of the CDR3: TGTGCCAGCAGTCGGGGACTCGAATACGAGCAGTACTTC. Its protein product is CASSRGLEYEQYF. The J gene is TRBJ2-7, the V gene TRBV2, with D maybe TRBD2 (6 bases). The CDR3 is 13 amino acids. The germline gives CDR1 SNHLY, CDR2 FYNNEI. The ends were cut back, 5 bases at V and 4 bases at J, with 12 bases in the middle.

The J gene is TRBJ2-5, the V gene TRBV10-3; 7 positions match TRBD2. V was pared by 10 bases and J by 7 bases, with 12 bases of the junction left unmatched. The germline V gene encodes CDR1 ENHRY and CDR2 SYGVKD. The CDR3 length is 13 residues. This CDR3 is CASRSDWEGTQYF. CDR3 DNA sequence: TGTGCCAGCAGATCGGACTGGGAGGGGACCCAGTACTTC.

The chain combines TRBV15 with TRBJ1-5, with a possible D match to TRBD1 (5 bases). CDR3 length: 14 amino acids. CDR1 and CDR2 from the germline V gene are LNHNV and YYDKDF (reference sequence). Trimming stripped 6 bases from V and 3 bases from J, with 12 bases between. CDR3 in DNA: TGTGCCACCAGTGCCGGGACTTTCAATCAGCCCCAGCATTTT. Translation gives CATSAGTFNQPQHF.

In its sample, this clonotype was seen a few times. The rearrangement links TRBV20-1 to TRBJ2-5; tentative D call: TRBD2 (5 bases). The germline V and J ends were trimmed by 4 bases and 4 bases, with 7 bases remaining between them. CDR1 DFQATT and CDR2 SNEGSKA come from the germline V gene (reference sequence). The CDR3 length is 11 residues. The CDR3 DNA follows: TGCAGTGCTAACGGGGTAGAGACCCAGTACTTC. It encodes CSANGVETQYF.

This clonotype showed up many times. The chain has TRBV11-2 and TRBJ2-5; D unclear. The germline V gene encodes CDR1 SGHAT and CDR2 FQNNGV. This CDR3 contains 15 residues. Trimming pared 5 bases from V and 1 base from J, leaving 14 bases between. The CDR3 reads CASSPSPGVQETQYF. As DNA, the CDR3 is TGTGCCAGCAGCCCCTCCCCTGGGGTCCAAGAGACCCAGTACTTC.

V usage is TRBV9 and J usage is TRBJ2-7; 10 nucleotides match TRBD2. The CDR3 consists of 13 residues. V was pared by 4 bases and J by 5 bases, with 3 bases of the junction left unmatched. From germline, CDR1 is SGDLS and CDR2 YYNGEE. In DNA form, the CDR3 reads TGTGCCAGCAGCTCCGGGACTAGCGACGAGCAGTACTTC. It is translated as CASSSGTSDEQYF.

Only a few counts were recorded for this clonotype. The CDR3 DNA follows: TGTGCCAGCAGGGTACAGGGATCAACAGATACGCAGTATTTT. It encodes CASRVQGSTDTQYF. V is TRBV2 and J is TRBJ2-3, with D tentatively TRBD1 (6 bases). The V gene lost 6 bases and the J gene lost 3 bases, with 13 bases spanning the gap. The CDR3 consists of 14 residues. CDR1 is SNHLY, CDR2 FYNNEI, per germline. Using reference TRBV2 and TRBJ2-3 for the parts outside the CDR3, the full variable domain is EPEVTQTPSHQVTQMGQEVILRCVPISNHLYFYWYRQILGQKVEFLVSFYNNEISEKSEIFDDQFSVERPDGSNFTLKIRSTKLEDSAMYFCASRVQGSTDTQYFGPGTRLTVL.

This clonotype was picked up many times. This chain uses TRBV5-5 with TRBJ1-5; D not resolved. V was trimmed by 0 bases and J by 2 bases, leaving 12 bases between them. The CDR3 has 16 residues. Germline loops: CDR1 SGHKS, CDR2 YYEKEE (reference sequence). CDR3 DNA sequence: TGTGCCAGCAGCTTGGCCGGGAACTCGGGCAATCAGCCCCAGCATTTT. It yields the protein CASSLAGNSGNQPQHF.

This clonotype was picked up many times. The chain employs TRBV6-1 and TRBJ2-5; 7 nucleotides agree with TRBD1. This CDR3 has 13 residues. Germline V CDR1 and CDR2: MNHNS, SASEGT. Trimming cost V 6 bases and J 4 bases; bases outside gene matches: 5. The CDR3 loop is CASSGDRPETQYF. The CDR3 coding sequence is TGTGCCAGCAGCGGGGACAGACCAGAGACCCAGTACTTC.

This clonotype was counted ten times or more. J is TRBJ1-3 and V is TRBV5-1; no clear D. This CDR3 region has 13 residues. Between the trimmed V and J ends, which lost 2 bases and 3 bases, there was a span of 6 bases. CDR1 is SGHRS and CDR2 is YFSETQ in the germline V gene. The CDR3 nucleotides are TGCGCCAGCAGCTTAAGGGTTGGAAACACCATATATTTT. This translates into CASSLRVGNTIYF.

This clonotype was picked up a small number of times. The chain has TRBV4-1 and TRBJ1-2; 8 bases map to TRBD1. This CDR3 region has 15 residues. The germline gives CDR1 MGHRA, CDR2 YSYEKL. After removal of 4 bases from V and 6 bases from J, the junction contained 10 bases not matched to a gene. CDR3 in amino acids: CASSPQHDRGDGYTF. The CDR3 DNA follows: TGCGCCAGCAGCCCTCAACACGACAGGGGCGATGGCTACACCTTC.